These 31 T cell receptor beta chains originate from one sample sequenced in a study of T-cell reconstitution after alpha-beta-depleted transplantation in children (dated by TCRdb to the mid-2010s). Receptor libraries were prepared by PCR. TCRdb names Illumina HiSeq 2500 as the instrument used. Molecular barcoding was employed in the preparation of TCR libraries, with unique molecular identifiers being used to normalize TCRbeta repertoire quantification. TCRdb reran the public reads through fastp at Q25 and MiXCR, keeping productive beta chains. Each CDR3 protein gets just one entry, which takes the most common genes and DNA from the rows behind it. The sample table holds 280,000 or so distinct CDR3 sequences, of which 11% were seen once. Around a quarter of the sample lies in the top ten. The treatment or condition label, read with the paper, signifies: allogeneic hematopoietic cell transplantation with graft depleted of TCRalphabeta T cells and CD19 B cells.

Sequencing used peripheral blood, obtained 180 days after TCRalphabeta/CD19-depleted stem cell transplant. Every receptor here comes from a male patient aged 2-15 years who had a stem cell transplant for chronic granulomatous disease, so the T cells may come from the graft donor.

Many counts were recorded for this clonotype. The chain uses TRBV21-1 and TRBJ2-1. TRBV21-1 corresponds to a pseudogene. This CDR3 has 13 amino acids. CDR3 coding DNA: TGTGCCAGCAGCAAGAACCGCTACAATGAGCAGTTCTTC. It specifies CASSKNRYNEQFF.

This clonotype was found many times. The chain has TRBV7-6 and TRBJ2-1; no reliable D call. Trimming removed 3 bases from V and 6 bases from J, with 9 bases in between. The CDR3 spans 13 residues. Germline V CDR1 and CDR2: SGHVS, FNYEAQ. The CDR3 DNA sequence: TGTGCCAGCAGCTTGACGAGCTTCAATGAGCAGTTCTTC. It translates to CASSLTSFNEQFF. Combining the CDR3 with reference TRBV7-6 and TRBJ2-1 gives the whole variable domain GAGVSQSPRYKVTKRGQDVALRCDPISGHVSLYWYRQALGQGPEFLTYFNYEAQQDKSGLPNDRFSAERPEGSISTLTIQRTEQRDSAMYRCASSLTSFNEQFFGPGTRLTVL.

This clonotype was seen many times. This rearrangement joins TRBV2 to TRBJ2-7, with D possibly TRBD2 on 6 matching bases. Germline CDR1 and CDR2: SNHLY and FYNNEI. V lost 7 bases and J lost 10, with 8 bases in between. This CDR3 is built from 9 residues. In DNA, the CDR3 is TGTGCCAGCAAAGCGGGTCAGTACTTC. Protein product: CASKAGQYF.

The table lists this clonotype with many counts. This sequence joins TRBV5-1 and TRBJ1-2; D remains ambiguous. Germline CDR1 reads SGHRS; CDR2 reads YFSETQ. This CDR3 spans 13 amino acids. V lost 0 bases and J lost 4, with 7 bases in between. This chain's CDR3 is CASSLEGGYGYTF. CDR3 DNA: TGCGCCAGCAGCTTGGAAGGAGGCTATGGCTACACCTTC.

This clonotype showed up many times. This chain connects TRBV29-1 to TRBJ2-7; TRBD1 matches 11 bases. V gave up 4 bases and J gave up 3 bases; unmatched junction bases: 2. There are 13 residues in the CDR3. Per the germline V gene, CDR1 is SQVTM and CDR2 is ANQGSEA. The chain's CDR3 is CSVGGTGGYEQYF. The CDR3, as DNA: TGCAGCGTTGGTGGGACAGGGGGCTACGAGCAGTACTTC.

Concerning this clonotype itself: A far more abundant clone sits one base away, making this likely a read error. The CDR3 nucleotides read TGTGCCAACAGCCTACAGGGCGATCAGCCCCAGCATTTT. Translation gives CANSLQGDQPQHF. The rearrangement uses TRBV7-8 and TRBJ1-5; D might be TRBD1 (6 bases). In germline, CDR1 is SGHVS, CDR2 FQNEAQ. The CDR3 length is 13 residues.

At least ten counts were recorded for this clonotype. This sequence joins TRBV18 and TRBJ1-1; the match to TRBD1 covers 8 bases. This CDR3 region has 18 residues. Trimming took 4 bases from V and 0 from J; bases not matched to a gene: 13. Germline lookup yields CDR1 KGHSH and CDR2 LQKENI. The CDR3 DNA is TGTGCCAGCTCACAACTCCGGGACAGGTTAAGGATGAACACTGAAGCTTTCTTT. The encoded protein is CASSQLRDRLRMNTEAFF.

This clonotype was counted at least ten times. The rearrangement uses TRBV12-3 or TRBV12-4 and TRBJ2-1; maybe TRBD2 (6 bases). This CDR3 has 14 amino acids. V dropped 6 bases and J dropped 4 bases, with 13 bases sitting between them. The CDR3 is CASRPSGGYNEQFF. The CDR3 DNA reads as TGTGCCAGCAGACCCAGCGGAGGGTACAATGAGCAGTTCTTC.

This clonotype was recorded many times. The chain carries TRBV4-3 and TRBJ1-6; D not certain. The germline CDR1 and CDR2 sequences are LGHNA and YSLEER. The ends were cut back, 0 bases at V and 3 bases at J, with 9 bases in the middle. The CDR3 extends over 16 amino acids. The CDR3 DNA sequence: TGCGCCAGCAGCCAAGATACTTTCCTCTATAATTCACCCCTCCACTTT. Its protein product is CASSQDTFLYNSPLHF.

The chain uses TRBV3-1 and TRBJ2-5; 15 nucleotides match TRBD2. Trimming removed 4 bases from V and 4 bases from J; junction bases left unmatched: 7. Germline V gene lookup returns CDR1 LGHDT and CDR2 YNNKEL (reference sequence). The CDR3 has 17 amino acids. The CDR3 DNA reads TGTGCCAGCAGCCCCTGGACTAGCGGGGGGGCCGGAGAGACCCAGTACTTC. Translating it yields CASSPWTSGGAGETQYF.

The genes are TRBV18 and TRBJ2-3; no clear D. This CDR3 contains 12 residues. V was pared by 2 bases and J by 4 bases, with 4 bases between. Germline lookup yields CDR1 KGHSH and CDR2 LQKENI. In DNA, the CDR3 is TGTGCCAGCTCACCATTTGCAGATACGCAGTATTTT. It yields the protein CASSPFADTQYF.

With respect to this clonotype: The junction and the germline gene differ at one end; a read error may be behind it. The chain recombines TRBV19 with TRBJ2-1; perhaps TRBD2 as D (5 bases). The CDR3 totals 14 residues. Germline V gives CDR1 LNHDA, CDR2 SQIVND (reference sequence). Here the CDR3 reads CASGMGEHYNEQFF. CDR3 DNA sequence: TGTGCCAGTGGTATGGGAGAGCACTACAATGAGCAGTTCTTC.

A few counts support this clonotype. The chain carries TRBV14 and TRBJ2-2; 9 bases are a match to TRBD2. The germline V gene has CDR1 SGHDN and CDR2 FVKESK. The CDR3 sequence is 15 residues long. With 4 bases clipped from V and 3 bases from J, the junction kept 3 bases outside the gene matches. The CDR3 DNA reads TGTGCCAGCAGCCGGGGACTAGCTTACACCGGGGAGCTGTTTTTT. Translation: CASSRGLAYTGELFF. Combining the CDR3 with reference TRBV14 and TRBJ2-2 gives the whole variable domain EAGVTQFPSHSVIEKGQTVTLRCDPISGHDNLYWYRRVMGKEIKFLLHFVKESKQDESGMPNNRFLAERTGGTYSTLKVQPAELEDSGVYFCASSRGLAYTGELFFGEGSRLTVL.

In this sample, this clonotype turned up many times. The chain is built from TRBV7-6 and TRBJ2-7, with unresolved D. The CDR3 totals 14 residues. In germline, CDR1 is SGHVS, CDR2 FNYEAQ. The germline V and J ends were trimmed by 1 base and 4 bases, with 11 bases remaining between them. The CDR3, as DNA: TGTGCCAGCAGCTTAGGATCTTCGGCTTACGAGCAGTACTTC. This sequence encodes CASSLGSSAYEQYF. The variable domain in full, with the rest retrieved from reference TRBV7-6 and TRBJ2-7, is GAGVSQSPRYKVTKRGQDVALRCDPISGHVSLYWYRQALGQGPEFLTYFNYEAQQDKSGLPNDRFSAERPEGSISTLTIQRTEQRDSAMYRCASSLGSSAYEQYFGPGTRLTVT.

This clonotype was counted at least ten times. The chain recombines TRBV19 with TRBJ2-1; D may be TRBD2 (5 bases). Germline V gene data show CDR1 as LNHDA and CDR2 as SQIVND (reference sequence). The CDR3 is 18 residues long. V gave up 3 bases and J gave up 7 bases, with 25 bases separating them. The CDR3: CASSMRSVRRASPNEQFF. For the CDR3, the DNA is TGTGCCAGTAGTATGAGGAGCGTGAGGCGGGCCAGCCCGAATGAGCAGTTCTTC.

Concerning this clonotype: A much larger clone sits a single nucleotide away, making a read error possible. The CDR3 spells CASSPYYIGELFF. The CDR3 coding sequence is TGTGCCAGCAGCCCCTACTACATCGGGGAGCTGTTTTTT. The rearrangement links TRBV12-3 or TRBV12-4 to TRBJ2-2; no reliable D call. V was pared by 6 bases and J by 7 bases, with 12 bases between. The CDR3 is made up of 13 amino acids.

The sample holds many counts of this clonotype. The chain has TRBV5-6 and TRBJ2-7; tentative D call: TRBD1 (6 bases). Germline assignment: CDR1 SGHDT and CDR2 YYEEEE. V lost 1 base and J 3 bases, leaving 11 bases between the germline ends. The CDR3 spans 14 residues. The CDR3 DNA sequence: TGTGCCAGCAGCTTGCCGACAGGTCACTACGAGCAGTACTTC. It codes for CASSLPTGHYEQYF.

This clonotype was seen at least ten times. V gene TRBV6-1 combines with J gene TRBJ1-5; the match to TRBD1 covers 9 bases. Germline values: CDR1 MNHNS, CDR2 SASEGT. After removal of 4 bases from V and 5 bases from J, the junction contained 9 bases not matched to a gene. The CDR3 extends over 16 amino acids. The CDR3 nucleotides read TGTGCCAGCAGTGCCTCTCCCCGGACAGGGGATCAGCCCCAGCATTTT. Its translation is CASSASPRTGDQPQHF.

The CDR3 DNA reads TGTGCCAGCAGCCCTCGTAGCGGGACTATAGATACGCAGTATTTT. It codes for CASSPRSGTIDTQYF. The chain uses TRBV9 and TRBJ2-3; 8 bases agree with TRBD2. Germline CDR1 SGDLS, CDR2 YYNGEE. The CDR3 has 15 residues. V gave up 4 bases and J gave up 5 bases; unmatched junction bases: 9.

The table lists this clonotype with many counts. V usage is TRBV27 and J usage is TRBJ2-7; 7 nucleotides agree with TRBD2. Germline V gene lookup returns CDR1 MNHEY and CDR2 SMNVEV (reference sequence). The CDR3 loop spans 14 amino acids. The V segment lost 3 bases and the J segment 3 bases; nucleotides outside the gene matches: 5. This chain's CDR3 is CASSFLPGGYEQYF. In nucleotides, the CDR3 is TGTGCCAGCAGTTTTTTGCCGGGGGGCTACGAGCAGTACTTC.

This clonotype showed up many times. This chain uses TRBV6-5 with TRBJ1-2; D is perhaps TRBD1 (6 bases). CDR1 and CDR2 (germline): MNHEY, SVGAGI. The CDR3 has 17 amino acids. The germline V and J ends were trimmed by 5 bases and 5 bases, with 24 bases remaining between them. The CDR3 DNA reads TGTGCCAGCAGTAGGGGGGGGCAGGGCCTAGTTCGGTATGGCTACACCTTC. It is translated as CASSRGGQGLVRYGYTF.

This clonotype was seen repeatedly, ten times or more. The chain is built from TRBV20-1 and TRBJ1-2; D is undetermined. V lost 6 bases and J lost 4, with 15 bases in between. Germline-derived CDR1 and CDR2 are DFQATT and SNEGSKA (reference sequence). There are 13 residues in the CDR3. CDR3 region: CSASQVAGYGYTF. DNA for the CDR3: TGCAGTGCGAGCCAGGTAGCCGGCTATGGCTACACCTTC.

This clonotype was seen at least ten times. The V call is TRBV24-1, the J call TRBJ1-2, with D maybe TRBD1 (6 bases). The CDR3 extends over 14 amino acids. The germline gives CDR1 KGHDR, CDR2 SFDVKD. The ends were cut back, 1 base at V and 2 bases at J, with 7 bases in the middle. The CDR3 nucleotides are TGTGCCACCAGTGATTTTACAGGGAACTATGGCTACACCTTC. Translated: CATSDFTGNYGYTF.

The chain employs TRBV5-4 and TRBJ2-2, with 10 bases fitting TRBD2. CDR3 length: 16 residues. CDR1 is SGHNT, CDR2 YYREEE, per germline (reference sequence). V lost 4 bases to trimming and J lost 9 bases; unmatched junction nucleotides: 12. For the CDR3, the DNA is TGTGCCAGCAGCCCCTCGACTAGCGGGTCTTTCCGGGAGCTGTTTTTT. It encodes CASSPSTSGSFRELFF.

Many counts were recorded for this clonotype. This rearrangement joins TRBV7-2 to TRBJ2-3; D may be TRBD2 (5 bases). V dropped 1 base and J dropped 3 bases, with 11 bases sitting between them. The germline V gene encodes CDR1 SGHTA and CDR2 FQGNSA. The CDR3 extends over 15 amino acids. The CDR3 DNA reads TGTGCCAGCAGCTTAGAACGACTAATAACAGATACGCAGTATTTT. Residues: CASSLERLITDTQYF. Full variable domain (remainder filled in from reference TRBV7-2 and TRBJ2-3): GAGVSQSPSNKVTEKGKDVELRCDPISGHTALYWYRQSLGQGLEFLIYFQGNSAPDKSGLPSDRFSAERTGGSVSTLTIQRTQQEDSAVYLCASSLERLITDTQYFGPGTRLTVL.

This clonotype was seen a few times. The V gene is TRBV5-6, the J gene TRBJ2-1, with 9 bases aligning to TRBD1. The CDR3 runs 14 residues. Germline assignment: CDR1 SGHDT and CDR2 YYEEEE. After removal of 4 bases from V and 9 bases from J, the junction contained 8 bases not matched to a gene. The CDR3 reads CASSPGQGLAEQFF. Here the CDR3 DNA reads TGTGCCAGCAGCCCAGGACAGGGGCTTGCTGAGCAGTTCTTC. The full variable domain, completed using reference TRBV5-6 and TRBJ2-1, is DAGVTQSPTHLIKTRGQQVTLRCSPKSGHDTVSWYQQALGQGPQFIFQYYEEEERQRGNFPDRFSGHQFPNYSSELNVNALLLGDSALYLCASSPGQGLAEQFFGPGTRLTVL.

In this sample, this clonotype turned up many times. CDR3 sequence reads: CASSSYRDRRDTQYF. Here the CDR3 DNA reads TGTGCCAGCAGCTCCTACCGGGACAGAAGAGATACGCAGTATTTT. The genes are TRBV7-6 and TRBJ2-3, with 7 bases matching TRBD1. The CDR3 totals 15 residues. CDR1 SGHVS and CDR2 FNYEAQ come from the germline V gene. Trimming cost V 4 bases and J 5 bases; bases outside gene matches: 9.

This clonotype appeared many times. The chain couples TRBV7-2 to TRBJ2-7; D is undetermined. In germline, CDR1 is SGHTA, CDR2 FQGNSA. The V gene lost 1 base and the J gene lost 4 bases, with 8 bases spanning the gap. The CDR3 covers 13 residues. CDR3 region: CASSLVLKYEQYF. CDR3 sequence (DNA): TGTGCCAGCAGCTTAGTCCTGAAATACGAGCAGTACTTC.

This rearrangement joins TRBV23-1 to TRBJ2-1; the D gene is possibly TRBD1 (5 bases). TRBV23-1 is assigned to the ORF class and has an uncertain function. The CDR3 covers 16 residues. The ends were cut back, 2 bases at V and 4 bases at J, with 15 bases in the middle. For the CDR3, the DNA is TGCGCCAGCAGTCAAACGACAGCACTTATTTACAATGAGCAGTTCTTC. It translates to CASSQTTALIYNEQFF.

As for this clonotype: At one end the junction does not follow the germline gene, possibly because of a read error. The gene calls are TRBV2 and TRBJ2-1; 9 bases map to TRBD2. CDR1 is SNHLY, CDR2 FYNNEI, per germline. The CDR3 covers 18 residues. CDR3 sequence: CARSLDPGTSRQSGEQFF. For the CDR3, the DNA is TGTGCCCGCAGTTTGGACCCCGGGACTAGCAGGCAATCGGGTGAGCAGTTCTTC.

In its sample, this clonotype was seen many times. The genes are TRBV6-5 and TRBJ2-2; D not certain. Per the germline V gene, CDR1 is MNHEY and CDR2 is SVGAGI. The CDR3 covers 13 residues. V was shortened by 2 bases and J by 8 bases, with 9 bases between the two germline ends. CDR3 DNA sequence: TGTGCCAGCAGTTACAGTCCGATTGGGGAGCTGTTTTTT. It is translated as CASSYSPIGELFF.